Listed below are T cell receptor beta chains from one sample, sequenced in a study of T-cell memory formation after mild COVID-19. TCRdb re-derived calls from the 5' RACE reads in MiXCR, one entry per CDR3 protein. The sample yields about 350,000 distinct CDR3 sequences, roughly 15% seen once. Source material: PBMCs or a T cell subset sorted from them (not recorded which). The receptors originated from a young man who had mild COVID-19 (a few samples of this study predate the infection). Cell type and time point are not known. CDR3s include the opening cysteine and the closing phenylalanine or tryptophan. Fields, in order: D gene, J gene, V gene, clone size, CDR3 protein, CDR3 DNA. D genes are given only for firm matches. A row's size may be missing; if present it is once, few, many or a size class.

d_gene: NA; j_gene: TRBJ2-1; v_gene: TRBV19; abundance: few; CDR3aa: CASSLGSLNTYNEQFF; CDR3nt: TGTGCCAGTAGTCTGGGGTCTCTAAATACCTACAATGAGCAGTTCTTC
d_gene: NA; j_gene: TRBJ2-3; v_gene: TRBV7-9; abundance: many; CDR3aa: CATYPADRNPQYF; CDR3nt: TGTGCCACCTATCCCGCCGACAGGAACCCGCAGTATTTT
d_gene: NA; j_gene: TRBJ2-3; v_gene: TRBV18; abundance: few; CDR3aa: CASSPLRASPVLDTQYF; CDR3nt: TGTGCCAGCTCACCACTTCGGGCTAGCCCCGTGCTAGATACGCAGTATTTT
d_gene: NA; j_gene: TRBJ1-5; v_gene: TRBV24-1; abundance: few; CDR3aa: CATSDPLQGQPQHF; CDR3nt: TGTGCCACCAGTGATCCCCTCCAGGGTCAGCCCCAGCATTTT
d_gene: TRBD2; j_gene: TRBJ2-7; v_gene: TRBV3-1; abundance: NA; CDR3aa: CASSQDFRSGGYEQYF; CDR3nt: TGTGCCAGCAGCCAAGATTTTAGAAGCGGGGGCTACGAGCAGTACTTC
d_gene: NA; j_gene: TRBJ1-1; v_gene: TRBV7-2; abundance: NA; CDR3aa: CASSRRGREAFF; CDR3nt: TGTGCCAGCAGCCGACGGGGACGAGAAGCTTTCTTT
d_gene: TRBD1; j_gene: TRBJ2-7; v_gene: TRBV5-4; abundance: many; CDR3aa: CASSIRDSYEQYF; CDR3nt: TGTGCCAGCAGCATCCGGGACAGCTACGAGCAGTACTTC
d_gene: TRBD1; j_gene: TRBJ2-1; v_gene: TRBV6-2/TRBV6-3; abundance: few; CDR3aa: CASDLGPGQAYNEQFF; CDR3nt: TGTGCCAGCGATCTGGGTCCGGGACAGGCTTACAATGAGCAGTTCTTC
d_gene: NA; j_gene: TRBJ2-3; v_gene: TRBV4-3; abundance: NA; CDR3aa: CASSQDHGQADTQYF; CDR3nt: TGCGCCAGCAGCCAAGATCATGGCCAGGCGGATACGCAGTATTTT
d_gene: TRBD1; j_gene: TRBJ1-5; v_gene: TRBV12-3/TRBV12-4; abundance: few; CDR3aa: CASSATGLRQPQHF; CDR3nt: TGTGCCAGCAGCGCGACAGGGTTAAGACAGCCCCAGCATTTT
d_gene: TRBD1; j_gene: TRBJ2-1; v_gene: TRBV29-1; abundance: few; CDR3aa: CSLRQGSYNEQFF; CDR3nt: TGCTCGCTCCGACAGGGCTCCTACAATGAGCAGTTCTTC
d_gene: NA; j_gene: TRBJ2-7; v_gene: TRBV5-1; abundance: few; CDR3aa: CASSLALSSYEQYF; CDR3nt: TGCGCCAGCAGCTTGGCTTTGTCGAGCTACGAGCAGTACTTC
d_gene: NA; j_gene: TRBJ1-6; v_gene: TRBV18; abundance: many; CDR3aa: CATNDYYNSPLHF; CDR3nt: TGTGCCACCAACGACTACTATAATTCACCCCTCCACTTT
d_gene: NA; j_gene: TRBJ2-1; v_gene: TRBV6-5; abundance: NA; CDR3aa: CASSRDVEQFF; CDR3nt: TGTGCCAGCAGCCGGGACGTTGAGCAGTTCTTC
d_gene: NA; j_gene: TRBJ2-2; v_gene: TRBV7-6; abundance: many; CDR3aa: CASSDAPVNTGELFF; CDR3nt: TGTGCCAGCAGCGACGCACCGGTGAACACCGGGGAGCTGTTTTTT
d_gene: NA; j_gene: TRBJ2-5; v_gene: TRBV7-9; abundance: few; CDR3aa: CATARGNQETQYF; CDR3nt: TGTGCCACGGCGAGGGGGAACCAAGAGACCCAGTACTTC
d_gene: TRBD2; j_gene: TRBJ2-2; v_gene: TRBV5-1; abundance: few; CDR3aa: CASSTGLAATGELFF; CDR3nt: TGCGCCAGCAGCACGGGACTAGCGGCGACCGGGGAGCTGTTTTTT
d_gene: NA; j_gene: TRBJ1-3; v_gene: TRBV5-1; abundance: NA; CDR3aa: CASSGGVSGNTIYF; CDR3nt: TGCGCCAGCAGCGGAGGAGTCTCTGGAAACACCATATATTTT
d_gene: NA; j_gene: TRBJ2-3; v_gene: TRBV7-2; abundance: few; CDR3aa: CASSSRRGMRDTQYF; CDR3nt: TGTGCCAGCAGCTCAAGAAGGGGTATGAGAGATACGCAGTATTTT
d_gene: NA; j_gene: TRBJ2-3; v_gene: TRBV4-1; abundance: few; CDR3aa: CASSPTERGDTQYF; CDR3nt: TGCGCCAGCAGCCCCACGGAGCGTGGGGATACGCAGTATTTT
d_gene: TRBD2; j_gene: TRBJ2-3; v_gene: TRBV11-2; abundance: NA; CDR3aa: CASSSLAGTTDTQYF; CDR3nt: TGTGCCAGCAGCTCCCTAGCGGGAACCACAGATACGCAGTATTTT
d_gene: TRBD2; j_gene: TRBJ2-5; v_gene: TRBV6-5; abundance: few; CDR3aa: CASRRLAGGIETQYF; CDR3nt: TGTGCCAGCAGGCGACTAGCGGGGGGTATAGAGACCCAGTACTTC
d_gene: TRBD1; j_gene: TRBJ2-1; v_gene: TRBV4-1; abundance: many; CDR3aa: CASSQGRGYNEQFF; CDR3nt: TGCGCCAGCAGCCAAGGCAGGGGGTACAATGAGCAGTTCTTC
d_gene: NA; j_gene: TRBJ2-2; v_gene: TRBV7-2; abundance: few; CDR3aa: CASSITVTGELFF; CDR3nt: TGTGCCAGCAGCATAACGGTTACCGGGGAGCTGTTTTTT
d_gene: TRBD1; j_gene: TRBJ2-2; v_gene: TRBV12-3/TRBV12-4; abundance: few; CDR3aa: CASSPQGADTGELFF; CDR3nt: TGTGCCAGCAGTCCCCAGGGGGCAGACACCGGGGAGCTGTTTTTT
d_gene: NA; j_gene: TRBJ2-2; v_gene: TRBV7-7; abundance: NA; CDR3aa: CASSLGQAGELFF; CDR3nt: TGTGCCAGCAGCTTAGGACAGGCCGGGGAGCTGTTTTTT
d_gene: NA; j_gene: TRBJ2-5; v_gene: TRBV6-5; abundance: NA; CDR3aa: CASSYRRAVEETQYF; CDR3nt: TGTGCCAGCAGTTACCGTAGGGCAGTCGAAGAGACCCAGTACTTC
d_gene: TRBD1; j_gene: TRBJ2-7; v_gene: TRBV12-5; abundance: few; CDR3aa: CASGLFSGQGMF; CDR3nt: TGTGCTAGTGGTTTATTTTCGGGACAGGGGATGTTC
d_gene: TRBD1; j_gene: TRBJ2-3; v_gene: TRBV27; abundance: few; CDR3aa: CASSLVGQTDTQYF; CDR3nt: TGTGCCAGCAGTTTGGTGGGACAGACAGATACGCAGTATTTT
d_gene: TRBD2; j_gene: TRBJ2-2; v_gene: TRBV7-2; abundance: NA; CDR3aa: CASSLSASGPGELFF; CDR3nt: TGTGCCAGCAGCTTATCCGCTAGCGGCCCCGGGGAGCTGTTTTTT
d_gene: NA; j_gene: TRBJ2-1; v_gene: TRBV5-1; abundance: few; CDR3aa: CASSLYRYNEQFF; CDR3nt: TGCGCCAGCAGCTTATACAGGTACAATGAGCAGTTCTTC
d_gene: NA; j_gene: TRBJ2-3; v_gene: TRBV5-1; abundance: NA; CDR3aa: CASSLADGRTDTQYF; CDR3nt: TGCGCCAGCAGCTTGGCCGACGGCCGCACAGATACGCAGTATTTT
d_gene: TRBD2; j_gene: TRBJ2-3; v_gene: TRBV15; abundance: NA; CDR3aa: CATSRDSVPGGGSTDTQYF; CDR3nt: TGTGCCACCAGCAGAGATTCCGTTCCGGGCGGGGGGAGCACAGATACGCAGTATTTT
d_gene: NA; j_gene: TRBJ1-6; v_gene: TRBV20-1; abundance: few; CDR3aa: CSARKGAGWFGNSPLHF; CDR3nt: TGCAGTGCTAGAAAAGGGGCAGGGTGGTTTGGCAATTCACCCCTCCACTTT
d_gene: TRBD1; j_gene: TRBJ2-6; v_gene: TRBV29-1; abundance: few; CDR3aa: CSVKQGGSGANVLTF; CDR3nt: TGCAGCGTTAAACAGGGGGGCTCTGGGGCCAACGTCCTGACTTTC
d_gene: TRBD1; j_gene: TRBJ2-1; v_gene: TRBV29-1; abundance: few; CDR3aa: CSASGTGSDEQFF; CDR3nt: TGCAGCGCCTCCGGGACAGGGTCGGATGAGCAGTTCTTC
d_gene: NA; j_gene: TRBJ2-6; v_gene: TRBV9; abundance: NA; CDR3aa: CASSVDVAGANVLTF; CDR3nt: TGTGCCAGCAGCGTCGACGTAGCTGGGGCCAACGTCCTGACTTTC
d_gene: NA; j_gene: TRBJ2-4; v_gene: TRBV4-3; abundance: NA; CDR3aa: CASSQESQFAVGGIQYF; CDR3nt: TGCGCCAGCAGCCAAGAAAGTCAGTTCGCGGTAGGGGGCATTCAGTACTTC
d_gene: NA; j_gene: TRBJ2-1; v_gene: TRBV5-1; abundance: few; CDR3aa: CASSWSLASDNEQFF; CDR3nt: TGCGCCAGCAGCTGGAGCTTAGCTTCCGACAATGAGCAGTTCTTC
d_gene: TRBD1; j_gene: TRBJ1-5; v_gene: TRBV10-3; abundance: few; CDR3aa: CAISTGGRGNQPQHF; CDR3nt: TGTGCCATCAGTACAGGGGGTAGGGGCAATCAGCCCCAGCATTTT
d_gene: NA; j_gene: TRBJ2-7; v_gene: TRBV7-2; abundance: few; CDR3aa: CASSLVGGPSSYEQYF; CDR3nt: TGTGCCAGCAGCTTAGTTGGGGGGCCAAGCTCCTACGAGCAGTACTTC
d_gene: NA; j_gene: TRBJ2-1; v_gene: TRBV5-1; abundance: many; CDR3aa: CASSQGGTAGDNEQFF; CDR3nt: TGCGCCAGCAGCCAGGGGGGGACAGCGGGAGACAATGAGCAGTTCTTC